This T cell receptor beta chain derives from a study of blood T cell repertoires in COVID-19. Study details: PBMCs, B-cell-depleted T cells, or T cells were the source of the cDNA or gDNA that made up the material.

This CDR3 contains 13 residues. Germline-derived CDR1 and CDR2 are LGHNA and YNFKEQ. V lost 0 bases to trimming and J lost 10 bases, with 12 bases between them. In the authors' methods: Reference gene primer amplification yielded estimated nucleated cell counts. Method: immunoSEQ multiplex PCR; TCRdb's copy keeps in-frame clones and lacks some. The V and J calls and clone size come from that table; D and trimming were worked out from the DNA. The table records 150,000 to 200,000 clones, about 85% of them present only once. The sequence was collected from a woman aged 80 or older with acute or convalescent COVID-19. This chain links TRBV4-2 with TRBJ1-1; D not resolved. The sequenced sample consisted of peripheral blood. The CDR3 sequence is CASSQDGSRGAFF. In DNA, the CDR3 is TGTGCCAGCAGCCAAGACGGGTCCAGAGGAGCTTTCTTT.